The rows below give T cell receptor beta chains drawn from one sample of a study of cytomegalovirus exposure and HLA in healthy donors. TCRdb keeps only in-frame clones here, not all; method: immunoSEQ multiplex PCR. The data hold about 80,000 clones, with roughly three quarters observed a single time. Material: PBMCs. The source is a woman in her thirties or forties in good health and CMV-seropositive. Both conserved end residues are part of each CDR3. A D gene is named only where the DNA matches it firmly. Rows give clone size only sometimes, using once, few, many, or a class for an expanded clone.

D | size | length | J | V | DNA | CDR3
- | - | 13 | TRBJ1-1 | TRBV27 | TGTGCCAGCAGCCTTGCTAGGGGGAGTAGGGGTTTCTTT | CASSLARGSRGFF
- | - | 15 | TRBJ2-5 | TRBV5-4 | TGTGCCAGCAGCGCCCCGGGAGAATACCAAGAGACCCAGTACTTC | CASSAPGEYQETQYF
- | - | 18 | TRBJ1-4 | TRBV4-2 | TGTGCCAGCAGCCAAGAGGATCGTAGAGGACAGCTTAATGAAAAACTGTTTTTT | CASSQEDRRGQLNEKLFF
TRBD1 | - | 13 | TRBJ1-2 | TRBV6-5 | TGTGCCAGCAGGCCTCGACAGGGGCTTGGCTACACCTTC | CASRPRQGLGYTF
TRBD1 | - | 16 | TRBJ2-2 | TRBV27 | TGTGCCAGCAGTTTGAGGGGGCGGGCGAACACCGGGGAGCTGTTTTTT | CASSLRGRANTGELFF
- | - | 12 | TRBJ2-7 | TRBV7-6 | TGTGCCAGCAGCTTAAATCAATACGAGCAGTACTTC | CASSLNQYEQYF
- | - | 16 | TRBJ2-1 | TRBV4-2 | TGTGCCAGCAGCCAAAACGGACTACCAACCGGGAATGAGCAGTTCTTC | CASSQNGLPTGNEQFF
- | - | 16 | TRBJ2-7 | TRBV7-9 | TGTGCCAGCAGCTTAGCTCTCTCAGGGGCCGGGGACGAGCAGTACTTC | CASSLALSGAGDEQYF
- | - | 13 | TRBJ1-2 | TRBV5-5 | TGTGCCAGCAGCTTGACTACTAACTATGGCTACACCTTC | CASSLTTNYGYTF
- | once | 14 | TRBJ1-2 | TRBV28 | TGTGCCAGCAGGACGGCGGGGCGCAACTATGGCTACACCTTC | CASRTAGRNYGYTF
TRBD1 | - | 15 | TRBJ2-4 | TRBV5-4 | TGTGCCAGCAGGGGACCGGGACAGGGGACGGACATTCAGTACTTC | CASRGPGQGTDIQYF
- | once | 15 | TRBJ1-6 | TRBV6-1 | TGTGCCAGCAGTTCTGGGACACAGAATAATTCACCCCTCCACTTT | CASSSGTQNNSPLHF
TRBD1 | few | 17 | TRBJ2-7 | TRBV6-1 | TGTGCCAGCAGTGCCTTACAGGGGGCAGTGGTGGCTGGCGAGCAGTACTTC | CASSALQGAVVAGEQYF
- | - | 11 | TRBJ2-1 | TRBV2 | TGTGCCAGCACCTACAGCCTTGGGCAGTTCTTC | CASTYSLGQFF
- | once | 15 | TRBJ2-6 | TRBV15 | TGTGCCACCAGCAGAGACCTTCCTGGGGCCAACGTCCTGACTTTC | CATSRDLPGANVLTF
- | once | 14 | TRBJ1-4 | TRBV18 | TGTGCCAGCTCACTTAACAGAGACAATGAAAAACTGTTTTTT | CASSLNRDNEKLFF
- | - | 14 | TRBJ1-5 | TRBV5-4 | TGTGCCAGCAGCCCAGGGGTCGGCAATCAGCCCCAGCATTTT | CASSPGVGNQPQHF
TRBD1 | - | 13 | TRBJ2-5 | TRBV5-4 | TGTGCCAGCAGCGGGGGACAGCAAGAGACCCAGTACTTC | CASSGGQQETQYF